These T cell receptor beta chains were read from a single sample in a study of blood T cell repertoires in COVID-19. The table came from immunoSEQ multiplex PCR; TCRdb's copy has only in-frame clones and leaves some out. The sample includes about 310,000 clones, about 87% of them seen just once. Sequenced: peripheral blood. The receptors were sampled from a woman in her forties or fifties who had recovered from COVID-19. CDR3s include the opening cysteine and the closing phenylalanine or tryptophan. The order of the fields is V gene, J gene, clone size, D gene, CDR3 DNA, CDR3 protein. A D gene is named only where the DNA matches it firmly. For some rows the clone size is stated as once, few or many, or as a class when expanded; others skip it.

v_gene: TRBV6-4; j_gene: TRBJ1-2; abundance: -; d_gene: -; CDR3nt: TGTGCCAGCAGCCCCACAGGGACCGGGTATGGCTACACCTTC; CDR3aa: CASSPTGTGYGYTF
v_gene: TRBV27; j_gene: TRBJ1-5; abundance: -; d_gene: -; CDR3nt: TGTGCCAGCAGTTTGTCGGTGAGCAATCAGCCCCAGCATTTT; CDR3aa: CASSLSVSNQPQHF
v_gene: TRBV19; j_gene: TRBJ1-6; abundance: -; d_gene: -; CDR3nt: TGTGCCAGTAGTATAGTGGGACAAGAACCCCTCCACTTT; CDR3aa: CASSIVGQEPLHF
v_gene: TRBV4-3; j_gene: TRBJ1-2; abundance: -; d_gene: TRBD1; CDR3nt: TGCGCCAGCAGCCCCGAGGGACAGGGGGTCGGAAGCTATGGCTACACCTTC; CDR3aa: CASSPEGQGVGSYGYTF
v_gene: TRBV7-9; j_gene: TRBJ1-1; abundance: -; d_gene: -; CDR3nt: TGTGCCAGCAGCTGGCGACAGAACACTGAAGCTTTCTTT; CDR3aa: CASSWRQNTEAFF
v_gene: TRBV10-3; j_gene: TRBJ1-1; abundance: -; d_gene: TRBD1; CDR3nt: TGTGCCTCGACAGGGGACATGAACACTGAAGCTTTCTTT; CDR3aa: CASTGDMNTEAFF
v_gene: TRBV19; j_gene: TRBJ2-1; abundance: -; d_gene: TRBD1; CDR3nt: TGTGCCAGTAGTCTCCGTCCCGGGACAGGGCCCAATGAGCAGTTCTTC; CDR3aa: CASSLRPGTGPNEQFF
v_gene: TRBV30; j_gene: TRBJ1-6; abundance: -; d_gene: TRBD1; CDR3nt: TGTGCCTGGAGTCGGGGACAGGGGGGGGATTCACCCCTCCACTTT; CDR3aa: CAWSRGQGGDSPLHF
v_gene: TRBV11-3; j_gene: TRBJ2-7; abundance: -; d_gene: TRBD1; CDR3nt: TGTGCCAGCAGCTTAGACGGGACAGGGTACGAGCAGTACTTC; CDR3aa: CASSLDGTGYEQYF
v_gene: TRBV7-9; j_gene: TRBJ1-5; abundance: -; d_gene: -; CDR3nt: TGTGCCAGCAGCCTCGGACAGACTAGCAATCAGCCCCAGCATTTT; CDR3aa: CASSLGQTSNQPQHF
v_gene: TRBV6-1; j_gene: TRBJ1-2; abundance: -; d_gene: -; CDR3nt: TGTGCCAGCAGTGAAGTTCCAGAACCGAACTATGGCTACACCTTC; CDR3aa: CASSEVPEPNYGYTF
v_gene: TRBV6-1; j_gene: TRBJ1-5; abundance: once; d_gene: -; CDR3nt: TGTGCCAGCAGTGATCAGGGATGGGGTCAGCCCCAGCATTTT; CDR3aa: CASSDQGWGQPQHF
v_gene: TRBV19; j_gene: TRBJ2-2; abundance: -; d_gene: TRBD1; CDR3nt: TGTGCCGACTCGAACAGGGGGCCCCCCGCGAACACCGGGGAGCTGTTTTTT; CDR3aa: CADSNRGPPANTGELFF
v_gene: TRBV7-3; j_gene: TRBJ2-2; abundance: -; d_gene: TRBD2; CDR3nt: TGTGCCAGCGGCGGGAGCGCGAACACCGGGGAGCTGTTTTTT; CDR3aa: CASGGSANTGELFF
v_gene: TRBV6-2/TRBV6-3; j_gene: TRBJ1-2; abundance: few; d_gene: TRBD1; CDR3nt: TGTGCCAGCAGTCAAAATGAAGCAGGGGGACATGGCTACACCTTC; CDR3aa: CASSQNEAGGHGYTF
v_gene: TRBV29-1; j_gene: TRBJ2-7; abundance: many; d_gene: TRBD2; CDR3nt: TGCAGCGTTGCCCCGAGCGGGAGTATACACGAGCAGTACTTC; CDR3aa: CSVAPSGSIHEQYF
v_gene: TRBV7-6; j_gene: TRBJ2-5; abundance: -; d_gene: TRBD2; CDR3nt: TGTGCCAGCAGTCTGAGCGGGAGGGCCCGAGAGACCCAGTACTTC; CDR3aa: CASSLSGRARETQYF
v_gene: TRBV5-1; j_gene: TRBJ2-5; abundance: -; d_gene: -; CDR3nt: TGCGCCAGCAGCTTATCAGGTCGGGAGACCCAGTACTTC; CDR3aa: CASSLSGRETQYF
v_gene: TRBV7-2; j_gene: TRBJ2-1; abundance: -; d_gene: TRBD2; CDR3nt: TGTGCCAGCAGTTCCGGGACTAGCGGGTACAATGAGCAGTTCTTC; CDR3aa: CASSSGTSGYNEQFF
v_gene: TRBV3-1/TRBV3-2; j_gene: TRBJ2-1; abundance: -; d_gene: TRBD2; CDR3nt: TGTGCCAGCAGCCAAGAAGCGGGAGGAATTCGGGGCAATGAGCAGTTCTTC; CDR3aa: CASSQEAGGIRGNEQFF
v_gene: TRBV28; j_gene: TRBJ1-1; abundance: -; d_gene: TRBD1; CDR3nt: TGTGCCAGCAGTTTCGAGACAGGGGGCACTGAAGCTTTCTTT; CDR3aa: CASSFETGGTEAFF
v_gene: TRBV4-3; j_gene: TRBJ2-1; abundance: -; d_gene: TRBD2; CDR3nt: TGCGCCAGCAGCCACTTAGCGGGAGAATGGGTTGAGCAGTTCTTC; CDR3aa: CASSHLAGEWVEQFF
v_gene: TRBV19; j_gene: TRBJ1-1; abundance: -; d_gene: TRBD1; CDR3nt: TGTGCCAGTTCTGACTTACAGGGGCTGTACATGAACACTGAAGCTTTCTTT; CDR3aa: CASSDLQGLYMNTEAFF
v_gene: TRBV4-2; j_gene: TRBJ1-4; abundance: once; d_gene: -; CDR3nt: TGTGCCAGCAGCCGTTTACCCGACGGGGGTGAAAAACTGTTTTTT; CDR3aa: CASSRLPDGGEKLFF
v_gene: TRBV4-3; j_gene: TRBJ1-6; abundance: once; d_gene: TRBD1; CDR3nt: TGCGCCAGCAGCCGGGACAGGTGGGGGAATTCACCCCTCCACTTT; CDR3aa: CASSRDRWGNSPLHF
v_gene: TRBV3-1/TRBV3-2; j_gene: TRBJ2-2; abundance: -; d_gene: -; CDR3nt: TGTGCCAGCAGCCAAAATTCAGGGGCCGGGGAGCTGTTTTTT; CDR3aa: CASSQNSGAGELFF
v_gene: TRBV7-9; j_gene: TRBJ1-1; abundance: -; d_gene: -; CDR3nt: TGTGCCAGCAGCTTAGGCTCAGGGGTCGGCACTGAAGCTTTCTTT; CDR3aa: CASSLGSGVGTEAFF
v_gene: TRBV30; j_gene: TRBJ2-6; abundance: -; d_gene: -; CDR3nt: TGTGCCTGGATGCTGAGGGGGGGGATTTCTGGGGCCAACGTCCTGACTTTC; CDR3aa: CAWMLRGGISGANVLTF
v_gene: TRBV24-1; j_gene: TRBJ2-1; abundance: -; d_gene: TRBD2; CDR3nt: TGTGCCACCAGTGATTTCGGCGGGGGGGCCTACAATGAGCAGTTCTTC; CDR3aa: CATSDFGGGAYNEQFF
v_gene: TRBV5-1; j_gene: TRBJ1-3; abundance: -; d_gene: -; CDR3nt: TGCGCCAGCAGCTCAGGAAGGACAGCTGGAAACACCATATATTTT; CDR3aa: CASSSGRTAGNTIYF
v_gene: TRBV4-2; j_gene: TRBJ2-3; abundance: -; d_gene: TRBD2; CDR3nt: TGTGCCAGCAGCCAGCGGGAGAAGTCAGATACGCAGTATTTT; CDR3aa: CASSQREKSDTQYF
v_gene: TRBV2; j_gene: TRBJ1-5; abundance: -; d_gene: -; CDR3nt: TGTGCCAGCAGGGGGGCCAGCGACAATCAGCCCCAGCATTTT; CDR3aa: CASRGASDNQPQHF
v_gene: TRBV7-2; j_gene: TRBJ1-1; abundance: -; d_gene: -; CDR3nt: TGTGCCAGCAGCTTCGAGGAGAAGGTGACTGAAGCTTTCTTT; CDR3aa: CASSFEEKVTEAFF
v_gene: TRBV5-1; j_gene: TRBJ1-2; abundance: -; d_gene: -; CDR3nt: TGCGCCAGCAGCTTGGAAGGGGCTTATCTTTCATCCGGCTACACCTTC; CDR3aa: CASSLEGAYLSSGYTF
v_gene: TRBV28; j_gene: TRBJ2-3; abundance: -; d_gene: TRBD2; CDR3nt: TGTGCCAGCAGTTGGACTAGCGGGAGAGCAGATACGCAGTATTTT; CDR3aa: CASSWTSGRADTQYF
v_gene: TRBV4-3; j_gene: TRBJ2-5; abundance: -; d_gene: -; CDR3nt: TGCGCCAGCAGCCAAAACAGGGCTGAGACCCAGTACTTC; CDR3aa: CASSQNRAETQYF
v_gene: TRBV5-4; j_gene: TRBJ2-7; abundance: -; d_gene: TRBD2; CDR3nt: TGTGCCAGCAAGGAGGGAGGGACCTACGAGCAGTACTTC; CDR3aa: CASKEGGTYEQYF
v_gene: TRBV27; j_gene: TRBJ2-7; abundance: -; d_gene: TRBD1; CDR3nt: TGTGCCAGCAGTTTACGGACAGGAGAACGCTACGAGCAGTACTTC; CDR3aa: CASSLRTGERYEQYF
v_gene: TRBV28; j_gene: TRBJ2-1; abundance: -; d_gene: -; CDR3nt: TGTGCCAGCAGTTCTCACTTGGAGCAGTTCTTC; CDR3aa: CASSSHLEQFF
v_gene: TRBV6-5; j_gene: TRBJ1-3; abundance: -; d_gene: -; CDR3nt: TGTGCCAGCAGTTCTCCCGACAGCTCTGGAAACACCATATATTTT; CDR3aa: CASSSPDSSGNTIYF
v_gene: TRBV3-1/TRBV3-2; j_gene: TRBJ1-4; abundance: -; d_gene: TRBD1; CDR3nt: TGTGCCAGCAGCCTGACAGGGTCAATGACGGAAAAACTGTTTTTT; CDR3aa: CASSLTGSMTEKLFF
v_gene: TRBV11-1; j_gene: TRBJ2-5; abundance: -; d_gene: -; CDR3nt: TGTGCCAGCAGCTTAGAAGGAGTAGAAGAGACCCAGTACTTC; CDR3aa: CASSLEGVEETQYF
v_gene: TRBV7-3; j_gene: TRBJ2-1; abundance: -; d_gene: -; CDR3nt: TGTGCCAGCAGGACATCACCGGGAGAGGAAAATGAGCAGTTCTTC; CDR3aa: CASRTSPGEENEQFF
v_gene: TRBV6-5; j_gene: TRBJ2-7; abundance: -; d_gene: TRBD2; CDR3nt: TGTGCCAGCGAGGCGGGAGGTGCCTATAAGCAGTACTTC; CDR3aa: CASEAGGAYKQYF
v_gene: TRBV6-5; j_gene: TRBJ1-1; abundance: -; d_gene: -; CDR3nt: TGTGCCAGCACCCCGACAGGACCCAACACTGAAGCTTTCTTT; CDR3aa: CASTPTGPNTEAFF
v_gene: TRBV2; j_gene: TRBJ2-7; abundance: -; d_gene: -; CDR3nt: TGTGCCAGCAGTGAAGGGTGGGAGGGGGACTACGAGCAGTACTTC; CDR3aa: CASSEGWEGDYEQYF